A single sample is the source of the 22 T cell receptor beta chains below, sequenced in a study of blood T cell repertoires in COVID-19. Produced via immunoSEQ multiplex PCR; TCRdb's table is partial and in-frame only. There are roughly 250,000 clones in the sample; around 89% occur only once, and about 1.2% lies in the top ten. Material: PBMCs or T cells enriched from blood (not recorded which). Source of these receptors: a woman in her thirties or forties with acute COVID-19.

The chain recombines TRBV27 with TRBJ1-6; 7 positions agree with TRBD1. CDR1 is MNHEY and CDR2 is SMNVEV in the germline V gene (reference sequence). The CDR3 length is 17 residues. V was clipped by 6 bases and J by 5 bases; unmatched bases: 13. The CDR3 bases are TGTGCCAGCAGCCTCGATTCGGGACAGAACCATAATTCACCCCTCCACTTT. It translates to CASSLDSGQNHNSPLHF.

CDR3 loop: CAISESGQGASSPLHF. The CDR3 DNA sequence: TGTGCCATCAGTGAGTCGGGACAGGGGGCGAGTTCACCCCTCCACTTT. The chain combines TRBV10-3 with TRBJ1-6; 12 positions match TRBD1. The CDR3 sequence is 16 residues long. Germline V gene lookup returns CDR1 ENHRY and CDR2 SYGVKD. V trimming: 0 bases; J trimming: 9 bases; junction bases outside the gene matches: 3.

The V gene is TRBV20-1, the J gene TRBJ1-3; D not certain. Germline CDR1 and CDR2: DFQATT and SNEGSKA (reference sequence). The ends were cut back, 5 bases at V and 4 bases at J, with 3 bases in the middle. This CDR3 comprises 10 residues. CDR3 in DNA: TGCAGTGCTTTAGGAAACACCATATATTTT. Its translation is CSALGNTIYF.

The chain has TRBV2 and TRBJ2-4; TRBD2 is a possible D gene (7 bases). The CDR3 sequence is 12 residues long. With 8 bases removed from V and 7 bases from J, the gap between germline ends came to 12 bases. The germline V gene encodes CDR1 SNHLY and CDR2 FYNNEI. CDR3 DNA sequence: TGTGCCAGCCCCCGGGGGGCGAACATTCAGTACTTC. Its translation: CASPRGANIQYF. Together with reference TRBV2 and TRBJ2-4, the CDR3 gives the full variable domain: EPEVTQTPSHQVTQMGQEVILRCVPISNHLYFYWYRQILGQKVEFLVSFYNNEISEKSEIFDDQFSVERPDGSNFTLKIRSTKLEDSAMYFCASPRGANIQYFGAGTRLSVL.

The V and J genes are TRBV10-2 and TRBJ1-6; a weak D match, TRBD1 (5 bases). The germline CDR1 and CDR2 sequences are WSHSY and SAAADI. CDR3 size: 13 residues. Trimming took 4 bases from V and 7 from J, leaving 8 bases between them. DNA of the CDR3: TGCGCCAGCAGTGTTGGGGCCAATTCACCCCTCCACTTT. It encodes CASSVGANSPLHF.

The chain joins TRBV29-1 to TRBJ2-1; 7 positions agree with TRBD1. Germline V lookup: CDR1 SQVTM, CDR2 ANQGSEA. The CDR3 is 12 residues long. V lost 7 bases to trimming and J lost 5 bases; unmatched junction nucleotides: 5. The CDR3 loop reads CSGDSWDNEQFF. The CDR3 region has the DNA TGCAGCGGGGACAGTTGGGACAATGAGCAGTTCTTC.

This clone appeared a few times. This chain connects TRBV20-1 to TRBJ1-5; D call uncertain. CDR3 size: 13 residues. The ends were cut back, 3 bases at V and 3 bases at J, with 9 bases in the middle. Germline-derived CDR1 and CDR2 are DFQATT and SNEGSKA (reference sequence). The CDR3 DNA follows: TGCAGTGCTAGTTCGCAGTACAATCAGCCCCAGCATTTT. Protein sequence: CSASSQYNQPQHF.

V usage is TRBV5-4 and J usage is TRBJ2-7; 11 nucleotides line up with TRBD1. The CDR3 is 15 amino acids. The ends lost 4 bases at V and 2 bases at J; junction bases unmatched: 5. In germline, CDR1 is SGHNT, CDR2 YYREEE (reference sequence). The CDR3 coding sequence is TGTGCCAGCAGCCCTGGACAGGGGGCAACCTACGAGCAGTACGTC. Amino acid sequence: CASSPGQGATYEQYV.

The chain couples TRBV6-4 to TRBJ2-7; D not certain. The CDR3 is made up of 16 amino acids. Germline V gene lookup returns CDR1 MRHNA and CDR2 SNTAGT. Trimming cost V 2 bases and J 2 bases, with 16 bases left between them. The CDR3 spells CASSDPLRISTYEQYV. In DNA, the CDR3 is TGTGCCAGCAGTGACCCTCTGAGAATCTCAACCTACGAGCAGTACGTC.

This chain joins TRBV28 and TRBJ2-7, with 7 bases fitting TRBD2. V shed 3 bases and J 0 bases; nucleotides not matched to a gene: 5. Germline-derived CDR1 and CDR2 are MDHEN and SYDVKM. This CDR3 spans 15 amino acids. CDR3 residues: CASSFPGGSSYEQYF. CDR3 bases: TGTGCCAGCAGTTTCCCCGGGGGGAGCTCCTACGAGCAGTACTTC.

As concerns this clone: One end of the junction does not line up with germline, which may come from a read error. The chain couples TRBV20-1 to TRBJ1-1, with unresolved D. This CDR3 has 9 residues. Germline V CDR1 and CDR2: DFQATT, SNEGSKA (reference sequence). The chain's CDR3 is CSAREGSSF. The CDR3 DNA reads as TGCAGTGCTAGAGAGGGCAGTTCCTTT.

The rearrangement joins TRBV14 to TRBJ2-1, with 8 bases that match TRBD2. V lost 4 bases to trimming and J lost 4 bases; unmatched junction nucleotides: 9. Looked up from germline, CDR1 is SGHDN and CDR2 is FVKESK. The CDR3 has 16 amino acids. CDR3 protein: CASSLRREGRYNEQFF. The CDR3 nucleotides read TGTGCCAGCAGCCTCCGACGGGAGGGTCGTTACAATGAGCAGTTCTTC.

V gene TRBV18 combines with J gene TRBJ1-5; D remains ambiguous. The ends were cut back, 6 bases at V and 4 bases at J, with 10 bases in the middle. The V gene's germline CDR1 is KGHSH and CDR2 LQKENI. This CDR3 region has 13 residues. CDR3 coding DNA: TGTGCCAGCTCGACCGACGGGAATCAGCCCCAGCATTTT. Protein sequence: CASSTDGNQPQHF.

The V gene is TRBV5-6, the J gene TRBJ2-1, with 10 positions matching TRBD1. The V and J ends lost 0 bases and 9 bases, in that order; junction bases with no gene match: 6. Per the germline V gene, CDR1 is SGHDT and CDR2 is YYEEEE. This CDR3 is built from 15 residues. This chain's CDR3 is CASSLGGQGRREQFF. The CDR3 bases are TGTGCCAGCAGCTTGGGGGGACAGGGGAGGCGTGAGCAGTTCTTC.

This chain connects TRBV28 to TRBJ2-5, with D possibly matching TRBD1 (6 bases). V was pared by 4 bases and J by 3 bases, with 15 bases between. Germline CDR1 and CDR2: MDHEN and SYDVKM. This CDR3 is built from 15 residues. The CDR3 DNA reads as TGTGCCAGCAGTTCGAGACAGGAGCCTAAAGAGACCCAGTACTTC. As protein: CASSSRQEPKETQYF.

The CDR3 protein is CASSLFSTRNQPQHF. The CDR3 coding sequence is TGCGCCAGCAGCTTGTTTTCGACAAGGAATCAGCCCCAGCATTTT. The rearrangement links TRBV5-1 to TRBJ1-5; D is ambiguous. Per the germline V gene, CDR1 is SGHRS and CDR2 is YFSETQ. The CDR3 is 15 amino acids. Trimming removed 1 base at V and 4 bases at J, with 12 bases between.

V gene TRBV9 combines with J gene TRBJ1-3; 9 bases match TRBD1. This CDR3 contains 17 residues. J gave up 4 bases and V 4 bases, and 12 bases lay outside the gene matches. CDR1 SGDLS and CDR2 YYNGEE come from the germline V gene. The CDR3 loop reads CASSIAGTGTFGNTIYF. In DNA form, the CDR3 reads TGTGCCAGCAGCATCGCCGGGACAGGGACCTTCGGAAACACCATATATTTT.

This clone appeared a single time. The chain recombines TRBV15 with TRBJ1-2; D remains unclear. The CDR3 contains 15 residues. Per germline, CDR1 LNHNV and CDR2 YYDKDF (reference sequence). V was cut by 0 bases and J by 4 bases, with 12 bases left in between. In nucleotides, the CDR3 is TGTGCCACCAGCAGAGATTTACAGTTAATCTATGGCTACACCTTC. Protein product: CATSRDLQLIYGYTF. Together with reference TRBV15 and TRBJ1-2, the CDR3 gives the full variable domain: DAMVIQNPRYQVTQFGKPVTLSCSQTLNHNVMYWYQQKSSQAPKLLFHYYDKDFNNEADTPDNFQSRRPNTSFCFLDIRSPGLGDTAMYLCATSRDLQLIYGYTFGSGTRLTVV.

The CDR3 region has the DNA TGTGCCAGTAGTATAGCTGCTAGATTCTCTGTGGATGAGCAGTTCTTC. It encodes CASSIAARFSVDEQFF. The chain links TRBV19 to TRBJ2-1; D call uncertain. The CDR3 is 16 amino acids. Trimming took off 1 base at V and 8 bases at J, with 18 bases between the two ends. Germline assignment: CDR1 LNHDA and CDR2 SQIVND (reference sequence).

V usage is TRBV11-3 and J usage is TRBJ2-1; 9 bases agree with TRBD2. This CDR3 contains 17 residues. Germline CDR1 and CDR2: SGHNT and YENEEA. The V segment lost 2 bases and the J segment 10 bases; nucleotides outside the gene matches: 15. CDR3 loop: CASSLPRGLAGHGEQFF. CDR3 DNA sequence: TGTGCCAGCAGCTTACCCCGAGGGCTAGCGGGACACGGGGAGCAGTTCTTC.

The CDR3 spells CASSSKGEGYEQYV. The CDR3 nucleotides are TGTGCCAGCAGCTCAAAGGGGGAGGGTTACGAGCAGTACGTC. V and J are TRBV5-4 and TRBJ2-7, with a tentative D call TRBD2 (7 bases). Per the germline V gene, CDR1 is SGHNT and CDR2 is YYREEE (reference sequence). The CDR3 has 14 residues. Trimming stripped 3 bases from V and 4 bases from J, with 14 bases between.

The J gene is TRBJ1-5, the V gene TRBV19; 9 bases fit TRBD1. The germline V gene encodes CDR1 LNHDA and CDR2 SQIVND (reference sequence). The ends lost 6 bases at V and 4 bases at J; junction bases unmatched: 1. The CDR3 has 13 amino acids. The CDR3 loop is CASRDRGNQPQHF. DNA for the CDR3: TGTGCCAGTAGAGACAGGGGGAATCAGCCCCAGCATTTT. Full variable domain (remainder filled in from reference TRBV19 and TRBJ1-5): DGGITQSPKYLFRKEGQNVTLSCEQNLNHDAMYWYRQDPGQGLRLIYYSQIVNDFQKGDIAEGYSVSREKKESFPLTVTSAQKNPTAFYLCASRDRGNQPQHFGDGTRLSIL.